This T cell receptor beta chain was identified in a study of T-cell memory formation after mild COVID-19. Using its own MiXCR run on the 5' RACE reads, TCRdb lists one record per CDR3 protein. The table shows hundreds of thousands of distinct CDR3 sequences, with approximately 15% occurring only once. This clonotype was counted only a few times. Its antigen remains unidentified. Findings and caveats of the study: The SARS-CoV-2 specificity of second-wave clones reaching peak at day 37 remained unverified. Several responding clones turned up in pre-infection memory, indicating that cross-reactive memory may have taken part. The CD4+ clones that contracted clustered mainly within CM and EM, and the CD8+ clones concentrated in EMRA.

Germline-derived CDR1 and CDR2 are MDHEN and SYDVKM. J was trimmed by 0 bases and V by 6 bases; bases with no gene match: 1. The CDR3 runs 16 residues. This receptor was obtained from a man aged 18-30 years who had mild COVID-19 (a few samples of this study predate the infection). Cell type and time point are not known. The chain uses TRBV28 and TRBJ2-6; the match to TRBD1 covers 11 bases. Material: PBMCs or a T cell subset sorted from them (not recorded which). The CDR3 loop is CASRGTGGSGANVLTF. In DNA form, the CDR3 reads TGTGCCAGCAGGGGGACAGGGGGCTCTGGGGCCAACGTCCTGACTTTC.